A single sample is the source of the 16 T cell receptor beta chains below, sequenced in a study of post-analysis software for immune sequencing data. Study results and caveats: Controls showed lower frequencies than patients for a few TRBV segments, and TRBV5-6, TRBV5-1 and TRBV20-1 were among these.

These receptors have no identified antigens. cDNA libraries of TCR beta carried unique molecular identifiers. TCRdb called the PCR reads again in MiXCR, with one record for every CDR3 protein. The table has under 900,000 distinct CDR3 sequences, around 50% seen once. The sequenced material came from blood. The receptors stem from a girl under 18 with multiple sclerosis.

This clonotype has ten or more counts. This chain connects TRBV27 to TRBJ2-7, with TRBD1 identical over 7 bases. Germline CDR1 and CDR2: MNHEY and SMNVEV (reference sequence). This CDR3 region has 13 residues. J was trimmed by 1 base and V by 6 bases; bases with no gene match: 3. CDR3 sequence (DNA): TGTGCCAGCAGGGGGGACAGTTCCTACGAGCAGTACTTC. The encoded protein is CASRGDSSYEQYF.

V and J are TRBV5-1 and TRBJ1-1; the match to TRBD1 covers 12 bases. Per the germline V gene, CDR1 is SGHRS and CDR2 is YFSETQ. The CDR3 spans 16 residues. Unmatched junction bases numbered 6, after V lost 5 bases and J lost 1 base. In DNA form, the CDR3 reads TGCGCCAGCAGTGGGACAGGGGGCGTTGCGAACACTGAAGCTTTCTTT. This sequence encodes CASSGTGGVANTEAFF.

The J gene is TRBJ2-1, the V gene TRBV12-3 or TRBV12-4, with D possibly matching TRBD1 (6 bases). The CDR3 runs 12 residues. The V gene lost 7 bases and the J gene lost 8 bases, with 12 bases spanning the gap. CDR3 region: CASNQQGHEQFF. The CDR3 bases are TGTGCCAGCAACCAACAGGGTCATGAGCAGTTCTTC.

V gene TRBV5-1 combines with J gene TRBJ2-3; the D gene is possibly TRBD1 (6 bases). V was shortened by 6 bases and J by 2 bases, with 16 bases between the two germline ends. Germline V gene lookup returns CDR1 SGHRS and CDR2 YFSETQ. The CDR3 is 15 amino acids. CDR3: CASTPWQGITDTQYF. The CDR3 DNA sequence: TGCGCCAGCACGCCCTGGCAGGGGATCACAGATACGCAGTATTTT.

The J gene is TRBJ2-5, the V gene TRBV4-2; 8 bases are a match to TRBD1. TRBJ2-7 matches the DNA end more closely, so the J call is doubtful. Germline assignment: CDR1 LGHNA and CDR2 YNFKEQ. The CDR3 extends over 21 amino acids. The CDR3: CASSQGGVARGRPWGAYEQYF. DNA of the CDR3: TGTGCCAGCAGCCAAGGTGGGGTTGCCAGGGGGCGTCCTTGGGGGGCCTACGAGCAGTACTTC.

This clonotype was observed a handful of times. The CDR3 protein is CASSSIGQGPPVGDEQFF. CDR3 coding DNA: TGTGCCAGCAGCTCCATAGGACAGGGGCCCCCAGTTGGGGATGAGCAGTTCTTC. The chain employs TRBV5-5 and TRBJ2-1; the match to TRBD1 covers 9 bases. The length of the CDR3 is 18 residues. V lost 3 bases, J lost 8 bases, and 18 bases stayed unmatched. CDR1 and CDR2 (germline): SGHKS, YYEKEE (reference sequence). Variable domain in full (rest from reference TRBV5-5 and TRBJ2-1): DAGVTQSPTHLIKTRGQQVTLRCSPISGHKSVSWYQQVLGQGPQFIFQYYEKEERGRGNFPDRFSARQFPNYSSELNVNALLLGDSALYLCASSSIGQGPPVGDEQFFGPGTRLTVL.

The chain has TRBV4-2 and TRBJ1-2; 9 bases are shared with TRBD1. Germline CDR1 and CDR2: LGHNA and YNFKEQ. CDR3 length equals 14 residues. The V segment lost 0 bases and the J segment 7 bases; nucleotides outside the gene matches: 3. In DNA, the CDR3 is TGTGCCAGCAGCCAAGAACAGGGGGCTGGTGGCTACACCTTC. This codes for CASSQEQGAGGYTF.

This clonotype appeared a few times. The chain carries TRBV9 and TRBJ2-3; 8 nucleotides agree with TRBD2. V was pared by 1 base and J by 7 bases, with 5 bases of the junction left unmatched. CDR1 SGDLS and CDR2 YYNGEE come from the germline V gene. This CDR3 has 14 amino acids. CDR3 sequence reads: CASSVPSGRNTQYF. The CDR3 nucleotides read TGTGCCAGCAGCGTACCAAGCGGGAGAAATACGCAGTATTTT.

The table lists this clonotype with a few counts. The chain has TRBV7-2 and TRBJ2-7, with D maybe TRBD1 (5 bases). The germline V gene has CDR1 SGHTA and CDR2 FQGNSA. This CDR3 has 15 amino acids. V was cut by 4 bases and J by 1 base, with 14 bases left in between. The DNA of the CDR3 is TGTGCCAGCAGCTCCAGGGCAGGGCAGTCCTACGAGCAGTACTTC. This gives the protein CASSSRAGQSYEQYF.

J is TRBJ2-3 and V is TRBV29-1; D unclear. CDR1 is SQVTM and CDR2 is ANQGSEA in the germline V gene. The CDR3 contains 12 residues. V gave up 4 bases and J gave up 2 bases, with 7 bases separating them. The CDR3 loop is CSVATYTDTQYF. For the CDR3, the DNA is TGCAGCGTTGCGACCTACACAGATACGCAGTATTTT.

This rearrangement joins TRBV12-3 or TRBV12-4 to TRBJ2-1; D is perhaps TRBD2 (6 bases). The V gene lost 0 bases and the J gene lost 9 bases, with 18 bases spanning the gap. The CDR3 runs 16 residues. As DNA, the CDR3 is TGTGCCAGCAGTTTAGCGGCAGCGGGCCCACGGGCTGAGCAGTTCTTC. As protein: CASSLAAAGPRAEQFF.

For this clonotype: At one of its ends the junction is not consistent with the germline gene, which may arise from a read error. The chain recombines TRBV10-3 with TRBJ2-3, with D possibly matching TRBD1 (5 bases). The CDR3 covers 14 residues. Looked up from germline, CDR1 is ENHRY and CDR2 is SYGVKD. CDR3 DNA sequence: TGTGCCATCAGGGACACTGGAACAGCAGATACGCGGTATTTT. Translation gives CAIRDTGTADTRYF.

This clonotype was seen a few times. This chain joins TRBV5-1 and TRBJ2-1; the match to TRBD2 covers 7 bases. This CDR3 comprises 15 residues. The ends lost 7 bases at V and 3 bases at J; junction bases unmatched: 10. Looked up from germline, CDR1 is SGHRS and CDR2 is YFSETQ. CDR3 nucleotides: TGCGCCAGCGTCGACGGCGGGAGTAACTACAATGAGCAGTTCTTC. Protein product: CASVDGGSNYNEQFF.

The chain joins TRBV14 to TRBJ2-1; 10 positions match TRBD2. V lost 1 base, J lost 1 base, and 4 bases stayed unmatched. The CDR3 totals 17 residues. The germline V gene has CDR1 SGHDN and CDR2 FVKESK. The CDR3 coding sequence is TGTGCCAGCAGCCAAGTTGGACTAGCGGAGTCCTACAATGAGCAGTTCTTC. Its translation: CASSQVGLAESYNEQFF.

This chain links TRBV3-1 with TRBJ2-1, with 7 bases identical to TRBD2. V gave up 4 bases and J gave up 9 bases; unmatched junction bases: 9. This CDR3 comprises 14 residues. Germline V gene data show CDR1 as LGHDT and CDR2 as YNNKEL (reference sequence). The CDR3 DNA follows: TGTGCCAGCAGCCCCCGGACTAGGAATGGTGAGCAGTTCTTC. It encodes CASSPRTRNGEQFF.

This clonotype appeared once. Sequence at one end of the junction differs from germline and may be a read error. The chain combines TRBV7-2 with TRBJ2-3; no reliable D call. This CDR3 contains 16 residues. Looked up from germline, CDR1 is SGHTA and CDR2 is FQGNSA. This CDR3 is CAGSLSRPASTDTQYF. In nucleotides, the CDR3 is TGTGCCGGCAGCTTATCTCGCCCGGCTAGCACAGATACGCAGTATTTT.